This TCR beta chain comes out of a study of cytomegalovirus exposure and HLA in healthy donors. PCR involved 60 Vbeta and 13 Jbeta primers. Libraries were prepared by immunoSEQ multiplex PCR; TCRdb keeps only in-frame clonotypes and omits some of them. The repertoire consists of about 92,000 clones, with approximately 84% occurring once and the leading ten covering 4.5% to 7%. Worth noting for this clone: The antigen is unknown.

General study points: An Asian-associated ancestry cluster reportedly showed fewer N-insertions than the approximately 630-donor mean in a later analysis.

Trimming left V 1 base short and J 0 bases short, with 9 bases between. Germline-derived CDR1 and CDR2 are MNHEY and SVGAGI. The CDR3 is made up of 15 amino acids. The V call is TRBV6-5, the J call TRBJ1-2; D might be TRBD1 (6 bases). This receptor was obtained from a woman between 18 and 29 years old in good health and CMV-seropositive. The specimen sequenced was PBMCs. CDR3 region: CASSYFRGANYGYTF. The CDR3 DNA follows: TGTGCCAGCAGTTACTTCAGGGGAGCTAACTATGGCTACACCTTC.